A single sample gave rise to the 20 T cell receptor beta chains below, sequenced in a study of PD-1 blockade in classical Hodgkin lymphoma. Profiling relied on immunoSEQ multiplex PCR, and the TCRdb table lists in-frame clones only, not all of them. The table shows over 85,000 clones, with 75% to 95% occurring only once. Sample time point: cycle 4 day 1 (C4D1), after 5 to 7 weeks of nivolumab. Every patient experienced relapse after autologous stem cell transplantation, and brentuximab vedotin exposure varied. The sample consisted of peripheral blood mononuclear cells (PBMCs), taken before the fourth cycle of nivolumab. The receptor set was obtained from a human donor with classical Hodgkin lymphoma.

As regards this clone: The identical CDR3 is also encoded by other nucleotide sequences in the sample. This chain links TRBV7-9 with TRBJ1-2, with TRBD1 matching 7 bases. Germline trimming cut 1 base from V and 8 bases from J; bases unmatched to any gene: 1. The germline V gene has CDR1 SEHNR and CDR2 FQNEAQ (reference sequence). CDR3 length: 12 residues. As DNA, the CDR3 is TGTGCCAGCAGCTTAGAACAGGGGGGCTACACCTTC. This gives the protein CASSLEQGGYTF.

The J gene is TRBJ1-2, the V gene TRBV30; D unclear. Germline V lookup: CDR1 GTSNPN, CDR2 SVGIG (reference sequence). CDR3 length equals 13 residues. Trimming took off 0 bases at V and 7 bases at J, with 12 bases between the two ends. The CDR3 DNA reads as TGTGCCTGGAGTGTGAGGTCCGACTTTGGCTACACCTTC. Translating it yields CAWSVRSDFGYTF.

Concerning this clone itself: Other DNA sequences in this specimen translate into the identical CDR3. J is TRBJ1-1 and V is TRBV9; tentative D call: TRBD1 (6 bases). Germline loops: CDR1 SGDLS, CDR2 YYNGEE. There are 14 residues in the CDR3. The V gene lost 0 bases and the J gene lost 1 base, with 7 bases spanning the gap. Here the CDR3 DNA reads TGTGCCAGCAGCGTAGGGGGGCAGAACACTGAAGCTTTCTTT. Protein product: CASSVGGQNTEAFF.

As DNA, the CDR3 is TGTGCCAGCAGCTACCCCGGGGGGACAGATACGCAGTATTTT. Its translation: CASSYPGGTDTQYF. The V and J genes are TRBV7-2 and TRBJ2-3, with 7 positions matching TRBD2. Trimming took 4 bases from V and 3 from J; bases not matched to a gene: 4. Looked up from germline, CDR1 is SGHTA and CDR2 is FQGNSA. This CDR3 comprises 14 residues.

The chain is built from TRBV15 and TRBJ2-5, with D perhaps TRBD1 or TRBD2 (5 bases each). Germline CDR1 and CDR2: LNHNV and YYDKDF (reference sequence). The CDR3 has 17 amino acids. V was clipped by 3 bases and J by 1 base, with 18 bases between them. CDR3 protein: CATSSWGATGLQETQYF. DNA of the CDR3: TGTGCCACCAGCAGCTGGGGAGCAACAGGTCTCCAAGAGACCCAGTACTTC.

This chain connects TRBV7-3 to TRBJ2-5; D gene unclear. Germline assignment: CDR1 SGHTA and CDR2 FQGTGA. V gave up 5 bases and J gave up 3 bases, with 16 bases separating them. The length of the CDR3 is 15 residues. The CDR3 bases are TGTGCCAGCAGCCGTAGGGCAGGCCCAAAAGAGACCCAGTACTTC. It codes for CASSRRAGPKETQYF.

The chain has TRBV30 and TRBJ2-5, with unresolved D. The length of the CDR3 is 13 residues. Trimming removed 0 bases from V and 4 bases from J, with 9 bases in between. Looked up from germline, CDR1 is GTSNPN and CDR2 is SVGIG (reference sequence). CDR3 sequence: CAWSVGLSETQYF. As DNA, the CDR3 is TGTGCCTGGAGTGTAGGGCTCTCAGAGACCCAGTACTTC.

The CDR3 region has the DNA TGTGCCACCAGAGAGGGACCCTATAATTCACCCCTCCACTTT. This sequence encodes CATREGPYNSPLHF. V usage is TRBV28 and J usage is TRBJ1-6, with D possibly matching TRBD1 (5 bases). The CDR3 covers 14 residues. Deletions cut 10 bases from V and 2 bases from J, with 12 bases between. Germline CDR1 MDHEN, CDR2 SYDVKM.

This chain uses TRBV27 with TRBJ1-5; D call uncertain. This CDR3 comprises 16 residues. From germline, CDR1 is MNHEY and CDR2 SMNVEV (reference sequence). V dropped 4 bases and J dropped 0 bases, with 13 bases sitting between them. CDR3 coding DNA: TGTGCCAGCAGTTCCTCTACCCAATATAGCAATCAGCCCCAGCATTTT. Translation gives CASSSSTQYSNQPQHF.

The rearrangement uses TRBV11-2 and TRBJ1-1, with no clear D. CDR1 is SGHAT and CDR2 is FQNNGV in the germline V gene. V lost 6 bases to trimming and J lost 1 base, with 9 bases between them. There are 13 residues in the CDR3. The CDR3 here is CASRNSGNTEAFF. CDR3 in DNA: TGTGCCAGCAGGAACTCGGGGAACACTGAAGCTTTCTTT.

The genes are TRBV27 and TRBJ2-1; D may match TRBD1 or TRBD2 (5 bases each). In germline, CDR1 is MNHEY, CDR2 SMNVEV (reference sequence). The CDR3 sequence is 16 residues long. Deletions cut 9 bases from V and 0 bases from J, with 18 bases between. CDR3 protein: CASGSWDAVSYNEQFF. Here the CDR3 DNA reads TGTGCCAGTGGGTCCTGGGACGCGGTCTCCTACAATGAGCAGTTCTTC.

The rearrangement links TRBV19 to TRBJ1-1; tentatively, D is TRBD1 (5 bases). Germline CDR1 LNHDA, CDR2 SQIVND (reference sequence). The CDR3 sequence is 13 residues long. Trimming stripped 7 bases from V and 7 bases from J, with 16 bases between. The DNA of the CDR3 is TGTGCCAGTAACGGGGGAGGGAGGAATGAAGCTTTCTTT. It yields the protein CASNGGGRNEAFF.

The V and J genes are TRBV5-1 and TRBJ1-3, with D maybe TRBD1 (5 bases). V lost 1 base, J lost 0 bases, and 11 bases lay in between. The CDR3 has 16 residues. Looked up from germline, CDR1 is SGHRS and CDR2 is YFSETQ. CDR3 sequence: CASSLRGDYSGNTIYF. CDR3 DNA: TGCGCCAGCAGCTTGCGGGGCGACTACTCTGGAAACACCATATATTTT.

V and J are TRBV10-3 and TRBJ1-1; possibly TRBD1 for D (5 bases). CDR3 length: 12 amino acids. Germline CDR1 and CDR2: ENHRY and SYGVKD. V lost 8 bases to trimming and J lost 10 bases, with 17 bases between them. The CDR3 sequence: CAIATRERGAFF. CDR3 DNA sequence: TGTGCCATCGCGACGCGGGAGAGGGGAGCTTTCTTT.

The CDR3 is CSVGTSGSYEQYF. The DNA of the CDR3 is TGCAGCGTTGGTACTAGCGGGTCCTACGAGCAGTACTTC. This chain links TRBV29-1 with TRBJ2-7, with 9 bases identical to TRBD2. V lost 4 bases to trimming and J lost 1 base; unmatched junction nucleotides: 2. Germline V gene sequence: CDR1 SQVTM, CDR2 ANQGSEA. The CDR3 contains 13 residues.

By sample fraction, this clone is medium-sized. This chain connects TRBV30 to TRBJ1-4; D ambiguous. This CDR3 spans 13 amino acids. V lost 2 bases and J 4 bases, leaving 8 bases between the germline ends. Germline V lookup: CDR1 GTSNPN, CDR2 SVGIG (reference sequence). In nucleotides, the CDR3 is TGTGCCTGGAGTCGGACCCTTAATGAAAAACTGTTTTTT. It specifies CAWSRTLNEKLFF.

J is TRBJ2-1 and V is TRBV7-6, with 7 nucleotides matching TRBD1. Germline loops: CDR1 SGHVS, CDR2 FNYEAQ. The CDR3 is made up of 15 amino acids. The V and J ends lost 0 bases and 7 bases, in that order; junction bases with no gene match: 6. In nucleotides, the CDR3 is TGTGCCAGCAGCTTAGCCCACAGGGGACGTAATGAGCAGTTCTTC. Translation gives CASSLAHRGRNEQFF.

The chain is built from TRBV7-9 and TRBJ1-1; TRBD1 agrees at 8 bases. The V gene's germline CDR1 is SEHNR and CDR2 FQNEAQ (reference sequence). J gave up 4 bases and V 1 base, and 14 bases lay outside the gene matches. CDR3 length: 18 amino acids. The CDR3 region is CASSLVRGGGRGRTEAFF. The CDR3 region has the DNA TGTGCCAGCAGCTTAGTTCGAGGCGGGGGCAGGGGGCGCACTGAAGCTTTCTTT.

This chain links TRBV5-8 with TRBJ1-5; a possible D gene is TRBD1 (5 bases). Germline V CDR1 and CDR2: SGHTS, YDEGEE. Deletions cut 4 bases from V and 5 bases from J, with 10 bases between. The CDR3 consists of 13 residues. For the CDR3, the DNA is TGTGCCAGCAGCAAGACAGTTTATCAGCCCCAGCATTTT. This translates into CASSKTVYQPQHF.

The chain carries TRBV28 and TRBJ1-4; maybe TRBD1 (6 bases). Trimming took 3 bases from V and 6 from J, leaving 14 bases between them. The CDR3 is made up of 15 amino acids. CDR1 and CDR2 from the germline V gene are MDHEN and SYDVKM. The CDR3: CASSLSQGQDEKLFF. CDR3 nucleotide sequence: TGTGCCAGCAGTTTGAGCCAGGGGCAGGATGAAAAACTGTTTTTT.